The clone carrying this TCR beta chain was seen a few times. Source study methods: Quantification of nucleated cells was approximated via reference gene primer amplification. Data came from immunoSEQ multiplex PCR; TCRdb stores just in-frame clones and leaves some out. V, J and clone size derive from that table, while D and trimming were established from the DNA sequence. The sample lists over 400,000 clones, around 85% seen once, with approximately 2.9% in the top ten. The data were taken from a study of blood T cell repertoires in COVID-19. Study details: Acute and convalescent COVID-19 specimens originated in the United States, Italy and Spain. Nucleic acid was either cDNA or gDNA, and it came from T cells, B-cell-depleted T cells, or PBMCs.

Trimming took off 6 bases at V and 6 bases at J, with 30 bases between the two ends. Germline CDR1 reads LNHDA; CDR2 reads SQIVND (reference sequence). The CDR3 is made up of 19 amino acids. The specimen was peripheral blood. This rearrangement joins TRBV19 to TRBJ1-5; D is perhaps TRBD1 (6 bases). This clonotype was obtained from a human donor in a cohort sampled during active COVID-19. The CDR3 sequence is CASSTHSTGISGKSQPQHF. The DNA for the CDR3 is TGTGCCAGTAGCACACACTCAACAGGGATTTCGGGTAAAAGTCAGCCCCAGCATTTT.